Listed here are 7 T cell receptor beta chains from one sample, sequenced in a study of CXCR3-negative and CXCR3-positive naive CD8 T cells. The libraries of TRB cDNA were prepared using 5' RACE with UMI labels. TCRdb reanalyzed the 5' RACE reads, giving one entry per CDR3 protein sequence and no DNA. In all, the sample yields some 48,000 distinct CDR3 sequences. The material sequenced was naive CXCR3- CD8+ T cells from blood. Stated subset: CD45RO-CCR7+CD27+CD95- naive CD8+ T cells lacking CXCR3 (TNR3-). These receptors were collected from a human donor in good health. Some clones in this sample may be carry-over from other donors' samples.

This clonotype is classed as medium-sized (0.01 to 0.1%) by frequency. V usage is TRBV16 and J usage is TRBJ2-1. Germline V lookup: CDR1 KGHSY, CDR2 FQNENV. This CDR3 contains 12 residues. The CDR3 loop reads CASSQPGREQFF.

The chain carries TRBV6-5 and TRBJ2-7; with no DNA, the TCRdb D assignment of TRBD1 cannot be verified. The CDR3 totals 15 residues. Germline V lookup: CDR1 MNHEY, CDR2 SVGAGI. CDR3 sequence: CASSPGQVFSYEQYF.

The rearrangement links TRBV28 to TRBJ2-1; TCRdb picks TRBD2, but there is no DNA to check that call. The CDR3 covers 13 residues. Germline CDR1 MDHEN, CDR2 SYDVKM. Here the CDR3 reads CASSFSGYNEQFF.

The chain is built from TRBV9 and TRBJ2-5; TCRdb names TRBD2, which stays unverified in the absence of DNA. This CDR3 is 15 amino acids long. CDR1 is SGDLS and CDR2 is YYNGEE in the germline V gene. CDR3 in amino acids: CASSGTGTLGETQYF.

The chain employs TRBV29-1 and TRBJ1-1; the D call of TRBD1 rests on TCRdb alone, since no DNA is present to check it. The germline V gene encodes CDR1 SQVTM and CDR2 ANQGSEA. The CDR3 is 13 amino acids. The CDR3 loop is CSATPRGDTEAFF. Together with reference TRBV29-1 and TRBJ1-1, the CDR3 gives the full variable domain: SAVISQKPSRDICQRGTSLTIQCQVDSQVTMMFWYRQQPGQSLTLIATANQGSEATYESGFVIDKFPISRPNLTFSTLTVSNMSPEDSSIYLCSATPRGDTEAFFGQGTRLTVV.

This chain uses TRBV20-1 with TRBJ2-1; TCRdb returns TRBD2, unconfirmable since there is no DNA. CDR1 and CDR2 from the germline V gene are DFQATT and SNEGSKA (reference sequence). This CDR3 has 15 residues. The CDR3 sequence: CSAYDSGPIFNEQFF.

The gene calls are TRBV28 and TRBJ2-3; TCRdb's D call, TRBD2, is unchecked because there is no DNA. The CDR3 covers 16 residues. CDR1 is MDHEN and CDR2 is SYDVKM in the germline V gene. CDR3 residues: CASSSQGGEALGTQYF.